This T cell receptor (beta chain) is drawn from a study of shared clonotypes between healthy human individuals. General study findings and limits: Richness estimates generally favored naive over memory subsets. The represented genetic and exposure-history diversity was limited by the small number of donors.

The germline V gene encodes CDR1 LNHNV and CDR2 YYDKDF (reference sequence). This CDR3 contains 13 residues. V dropped 3 bases and J dropped 6 bases, with 9 bases sitting between them. Positively selected for CCR7, the CD45RO-negative cells used as naive CD8 cells excluded terminally differentiated effector memory CD45RA+ cells. All donors qualified as healthy HIV-negative adults and had experienced no recent acute infections or vaccinations. The method was immunoSEQ multiplex PCR; TCRdb's version includes in-frame clones alone and lacks a portion of them. Among hundreds of thousands of clones listed, 85% to 95% were seen once. To note about this clone: Its antigen remains unknown.

The V and J genes are TRBV15 and TRBJ1-5; a weak D match, TRBD1 (5 bases). This TCR was recovered from a woman aged 25 to 45 in good health. The specimen sequenced was naive CD8+ T cells sorted from blood. The CDR3 nucleotides read TGTGCCACCAGCAGTCAGAGGGGTCAGCCCCAGCATTTT. It codes for CATSSQRGQPQHF. Based on the CDR3 plus reference TRBV15 and TRBJ1-5, the full variable domain is DAMVIQNPRYQVTQFGKPVTLSCSQTLNHNVMYWYQQKSSQAPKLLFHYYDKDFNNEADTPDNFQSRRPNTSFCFLDIRSPGLGDTAMYLCATSSQRGQPQHFGDGTRLSIL.